This entry lists 18 T cell receptor beta chains sequenced from one sample in a study of blood T cells in healthy people across ages. A sample-barcoded 5' primer and a J-beta primer mix were used in a second PCR of about 6 to 11 cycles. TCRdb recomputed calls from the 5' RACE reads with MiXCR, one row per CDR3 protein. This table holds some 550,000 distinct CDR3 sequences, roughly 48% found once. The material sequenced was blood. All receptors come from a man older than 75 in good health.

On this clonotype itself: This may arise from a read error, as a much more abundant clone is one base away. The rearrangement uses TRBV6-5 and TRBJ1-5; no clear D. Trimming shortened V by 0 bases and J by 9 bases, and 9 bases separated the two germline ends. Germline V lookup: CDR1 MNHEY, CDR2 SVGAGI. The CDR3 has 13 residues. The CDR3 here is CASSYSIDRPQHF. In nucleotides, the CDR3 is TGTGCCAGCAGTTACTCGATAGACCGGCCCCAGCATTTT.

This chain uses TRBV20-1 with TRBJ1-4, with TRBD1 identical over 7 bases. Germline loops: CDR1 DFQATT, CDR2 SNEGSKA (reference sequence). V was pared by 6 bases and J by 5 bases, with 6 bases of the junction left unmatched. The length of the CDR3 is 13 residues. CDR3 nucleotide sequence: TGCAGTGCCCTACAGGGGAACAATGAAAAACTGTTTTTT. This sequence encodes CSALQGNNEKLFF.

This chain connects TRBV7-2 to TRBJ2-7, with 9 bases that match TRBD1. Germline assignment: CDR1 SGHTA and CDR2 FQGNSA. Trimming took 1 base from V and 6 from J; bases not matched to a gene: 10. The CDR3 contains 16 residues. CDR3 protein: CASSLDYGTGRTEQYF. For the CDR3, the DNA is TGTGCCAGCAGCTTAGATTATGGGACAGGGCGGACCGAGCAGTACTTC.

The chain is built from TRBV7-2 and TRBJ2-7; 9 bases agree with TRBD1. This CDR3 spans 14 amino acids. The trim removed 2 bases at V and 6 bases at J, leaving 5 bases unmatched. The germline gives CDR1 SGHTA, CDR2 FQGNSA. Written as DNA, the CDR3 is TGTGCCAGCAGCTTAATCACAGGGGGCGCCGAGCAGTACTTC. Protein product: CASSLITGGAEQYF.

This chain connects TRBV20-1 to TRBJ2-1, with TRBD2 matching over 10 bases. Germline CDR1 DFQATT, CDR2 SNEGSKA (reference sequence). The CDR3 runs to 15 residues. The trim removed 4 bases at V and 7 bases at J, leaving 10 bases unmatched. The CDR3 coding sequence is TGCAGTGCTATAGGAGCGGGAGGGCCGGGGAATGAGCAGTTCTTC. The encoded protein is CSAIGAGGPGNEQFF.

V gene TRBV20-1 combines with J gene TRBJ2-5; a possible D gene is TRBD1 (5 bases). This CDR3 has 14 residues. V lost 3 bases, J lost 1 base, and 12 bases lay in between. The V gene's germline CDR1 is DFQATT and CDR2 SNEGSKA (reference sequence). The CDR3 reads CSASGAPFQETQYF. The CDR3 DNA reads TGCAGTGCTAGTGGGGCCCCCTTCCAAGAGACCCAGTACTTC.

This rearrangement joins TRBV4-1 to TRBJ2-3; 9 bases agree with TRBD2. The trim removed 4 bases at V and 1 base at J, leaving 6 bases unmatched. The CDR3 totals 16 residues. Germline CDR1 MGHRA, CDR2 YSYEKL. Written as DNA, the CDR3 is TGCGCCAGCAGCCTCCGTAGCGGGGGACGCACAGATACGCAGTATTTT. Translating it yields CASSLRSGGRTDTQYF.

In its sample, this clonotype was seen a few times. DNA for the CDR3: TGCGCCAGCAGCTTAGGGACCACCCTCGGGTATGAGCAGTTCTTC. Protein sequence: CASSLGTTLGYEQFF. The rearrangement uses TRBV5-1 and TRBJ2-1; D possibly uses TRBD1 or TRBD2 (5 bases each). Germline lookup yields CDR1 SGHRS and CDR2 YFSETQ. The CDR3 runs to 15 residues. V gave up 2 bases and J gave up 8 bases, with 17 bases separating them.

In regard to this clonotype: This clone may be a read error of a much larger clone one base away. The chain employs TRBV29-1 and TRBJ2-7; 9 nucleotides line up with TRBD2. Per the germline V gene, CDR1 is SQVTM and CDR2 is ANQGSEA. The CDR3 covers 13 residues. This CDR3 is CNVETSGYYEQYF. CDR3 sequence (DNA): TGCAACGTAGAGACTAGCGGTTACTACGAGCAGTACTTC.

The chain is built from TRBV5-6 and TRBJ2-3; D ambiguous. V lost 0 bases and J lost 2, with 10 bases in between. This CDR3 contains 15 residues. Germline lookup yields CDR1 SGHDT and CDR2 YYEEEE. The CDR3 here is CASSLDSTHTDTQYF. CDR3 coding DNA: TGTGCCAGCAGCTTGGACTCGACCCACACAGATACGCAGTATTTT.

There are many counts of this clonotype. The genes are TRBV6-6 and TRBJ2-7; TRBD2 is a possible D gene (5 bases). Germline V lookup: CDR1 MNHNY, CDR2 SVGAGI (reference sequence). Trimming pared 4 bases from V and 4 bases from J, leaving 11 bases between. The length of the CDR3 is 13 residues. The CDR3 nucleotides are TGTGCCAGCAGTTCCGGGGAAGGGTACGAGCAGTACTTC. Translating gives CASSSGEGYEQYF.

This clonotype was seen a handful of times. The CDR3: CSVRGPDSNQPQHF. The CDR3 DNA is TGCAGCGTGAGGGGACCCGATAGCAATCAGCCCCAGCATTTT. This chain connects TRBV29-1 to TRBJ1-5; maybe TRBD1 (5 bases). Germline V gene lookup returns CDR1 SQVTM and CDR2 ANQGSEA. Deletions cut 6 bases from V and 0 bases from J, with 12 bases between. The CDR3 loop spans 14 amino acids.

Many counts were recorded for this clonotype. A read error may explain this, as a much larger clone is one base away. This rearrangement joins TRBV6-6 to TRBJ2-5, with D hard to call. This CDR3 comprises 14 residues. V was cut by 2 bases and J by 0 bases, with 7 bases left in between. Per germline, CDR1 MNHNY and CDR2 SVGAGI (reference sequence). In DNA form, the CDR3 reads TGTGCCAGCAGTTACGCCCAGTACCAAGAGACCCAGTACTTC. Its translation: CASSYAQYQETQYF.

This chain connects TRBV4-1 to TRBJ2-1; 10 bases are a match to TRBD2. After removal of 0 bases from V and 3 bases from J, the junction contained 5 bases not matched to a gene. The CDR3 is 17 residues long. In germline, CDR1 is MGHRA, CDR2 YSYEKL. CDR3 region: CASSQEGSGRGYNEQFF. The DNA for the CDR3 is TGCGCCAGCAGCCAAGAGGGGAGCGGGAGGGGCTACAATGAGCAGTTCTTC.

This clonotype was counted a single time. The V call is TRBV10-3, the J call TRBJ2-4, with 11 bases that match TRBD1. The end of the DNA aligns better with TRBJ2-7, so the J call may be wrong. Looked up from germline, CDR1 is ENHRY and CDR2 is SYGVKD. The CDR3 is 15 amino acids. The CDR3 sequence is CAISGQDRGRYEQYF. DNA of the CDR3: TGTGCCATCAGTGGACAGGACAGGGGGCGATACGAGCAGTACTTC.

The V gene is TRBV21-1, the J gene TRBJ2-3; the table names TRBD1, a call not compared with the DNA. TRBV21-1 corresponds to a pseudogene. The CDR3 consists of 17 residues. CDR3 DNA sequence: TGTGCCAGCAGCAAGAGGGACAGACGACGGTCGACAGATACGCAGTATTTT. Protein: CASSKRDRRRSTDTQYF.

For this clonotype: An end of the junction does not agree with germline; a read error may underlie this. The rearrangement uses TRBV3-1 and TRBJ2-1; D ambiguous. Germline V gene data show CDR1 as LGHDT and CDR2 as YNNKEL (reference sequence). The length of the CDR3 is 14 residues. The CDR3 spells CASSQDISNNEQFF. The CDR3 bases are TGTGCCAGCAGCCAAGATATCTCCAACAATGAGCAGTTCTTC.

This clonotype was found once. The chain is built from TRBV20-1 and TRBJ1-4; 9 bases match TRBD1. The CDR3 has 16 residues. The germline V gene encodes CDR1 DFQATT and CDR2 SNEGSKA (reference sequence). V gave up 0 bases and J gave up 5 bases; unmatched junction bases: 7. CDR3 nucleotides: TGCAGTGCTAGAGATTTACAGGGGGCGTTCAATGAAAAACTGTTTTTT. Translating gives CSARDLQGAFNEKLFF.